This T cell receptor (beta chain) came from a study of blood T cell repertoires in COVID-19. In its sample, this clone was seen a few times. A junction end diverges from the germline sequence, so it may reflect a read error. In the original processing: Amplification with reference gene primers provided the estimates of nucleated cell counts. Generated by immunoSEQ multiplex PCR, the TCRdb table keeps only in-frame clones and is missing some. Clone size and V and J calls were adopted from that table, with D and trimming inferred from the DNA. The top ten hold about 4.2% of the sample, which has about 70,000 clones, around 87% seen once. The clonotype originates from a man between 65 and 80 years old with active COVID-19. The sequenced material came from peripheral blood.

In DNA, the CDR3 is TGTGCTAGCAGCCCCACGGGACAGGGGTTTTGGGATCAGCCCCAGCATTTT. Its translation: CASSPTGQGFWDQPQHF. The chain employs TRBV7-7 and TRBJ1-5; 10 bases are shared with TRBD1. Germline V lookup: CDR1 SSHAT, CDR2 FNYEAQ (reference sequence). The length of the CDR3 is 17 residues.